The sequence of this T cell receptor (beta chain) was determined in a study of blood T cell repertoires in COVID-19. The overall study: Sample material is recorded as cDNA or gDNA derived from T cells, B-cell-depleted T cells, or PBMCs.

Original processing methods: Quantification of nucleated cells was approximated via reference gene primer amplification. Using immunoSEQ multiplex PCR, the repertoire was profiled, and TCRdb retains in-frame clones only, with some absent. D and trimming were read from the DNA, whereas the V and J calls and clone size are those reported in that table. Of about 310,000 clones in the sample, approximately 87% were seen once. J was trimmed by 3 bases and V by 3 bases; bases with no gene match: 5. Germline-derived CDR1 and CDR2 are ENHRY and SYGVKD. The CDR3 runs 16 residues. This clone was seen just once.

The sequence was collected from a woman between 45 and 65 years old who had recovered from COVID-19. The chain employs TRBV10-3 and TRBJ2-3; 11 nucleotides agree with TRBD2. Material: peripheral blood. The CDR3 here is CAISDSVAGGTDTQYF. For the CDR3, the DNA is TGTGCCATCAGTGATTCGGTAGCGGGAGGGACAGATACGCAGTATTTT.